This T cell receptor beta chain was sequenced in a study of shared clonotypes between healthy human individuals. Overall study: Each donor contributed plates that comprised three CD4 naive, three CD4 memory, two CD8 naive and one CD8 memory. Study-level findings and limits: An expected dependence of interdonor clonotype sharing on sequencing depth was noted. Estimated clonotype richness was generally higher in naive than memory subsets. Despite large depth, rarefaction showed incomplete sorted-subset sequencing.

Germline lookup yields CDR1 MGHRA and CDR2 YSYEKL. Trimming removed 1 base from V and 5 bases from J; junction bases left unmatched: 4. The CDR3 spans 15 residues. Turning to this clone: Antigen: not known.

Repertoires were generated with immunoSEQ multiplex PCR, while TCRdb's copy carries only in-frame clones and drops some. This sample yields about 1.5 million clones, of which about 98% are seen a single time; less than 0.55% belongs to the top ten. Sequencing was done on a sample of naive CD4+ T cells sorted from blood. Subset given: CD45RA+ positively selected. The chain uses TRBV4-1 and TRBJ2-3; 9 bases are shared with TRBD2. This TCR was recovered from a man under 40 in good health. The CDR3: CASSQVISGGDTQYF. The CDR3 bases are TGCGCCAGCAGCCAAGTTATTAGCGGGGGAGATACGCAGTATTTT.